Below are 19 T cell receptor beta chains sequenced from a single sample in a study of blood T cell repertoires in COVID-19. Repertoires were generated with immunoSEQ multiplex PCR, while TCRdb's copy carries only in-frame clones and drops some. The data show about 130,000 clones, approximately 80% seen once. The sequencing sample was made of peripheral blood. The receptors here all came from a woman aged 55-70 years with acute or convalescent COVID-19.

This chain joins TRBV7-9 and TRBJ1-3, with D possibly TRBD1 on 6 matching bases. The CDR3 totals 16 residues. CDR1 and CDR2 from the germline V gene are SEHNR and FQNEAQ (reference sequence). V was clipped by 5 bases and J by 0 bases, with 14 bases between them. DNA for the CDR3: TGTGCCAGCAGCCCCCGCGGGGGGCTCTCTGGAAACACCATATATTTT. This gives the protein CASSPRGGLSGNTIYF.

The chain links TRBV12-5 to TRBJ1-1; 7 positions agree with TRBD1. The junction had 7 bases not matched to a gene; V was cut back by 7 bases and J by 8 bases. The germline V gene has CDR1 LGHNT and CDR2 FRNRAP. The CDR3 spans 12 residues. The CDR3 DNA sequence: TGTGCTAGTGAGGGGGCCCGAGGGGAAGCTTTCTTT. Its protein product is CASEGARGEAFF.

V gene TRBV19 combines with J gene TRBJ2-6; the match to TRBD2 covers 7 bases. Per the germline V gene, CDR1 is LNHDA and CDR2 is SQIVND (reference sequence). The CDR3 consists of 16 residues. Trimming took 8 bases from V and 1 from J; bases not matched to a gene: 8. The CDR3 nucleotides are TGTGCCAGTTCCGGGGGGACGTTATCTGGGGCCAACGTCCTGACTTTC. This gives the protein CASSGGTLSGANVLTF. The full variable domain, with the rest looked up from reference TRBV19 and TRBJ2-6, is DGGITQSPKYLFRKEGQNVTLSCEQNLNHDAMYWYRQDPGQGLRLIYYSQIVNDFQKGDIAEGYSVSREKKESFPLTVTSAQKNPTAFYLCASSGGTLSGANVLTFGAGSRLTVL.

The chain links TRBV5-1 to TRBJ1-1, with D possibly matching TRBD1 (6 bases). There are 14 residues in the CDR3. The germline gives CDR1 SGHRS, CDR2 YFSETQ. Trimming took off 5 bases at V and 1 base at J, with 12 bases between the two ends. The CDR3, as DNA: TGCGCCAGCAGATTGACAGGAACGAACACTGAAGCTTTCTTT. This gives the protein CASRLTGTNTEAFF.

V usage is TRBV24-1 and J usage is TRBJ1-1, with D tentatively TRBD1 (5 bases). Per germline, CDR1 KGHDR and CDR2 SFDVKD. V lost 9 bases and J lost 4, with 17 bases in between. The CDR3 runs to 14 residues. The DNA for the CDR3 is TGTGCCACCCGGGGGGGAGCCGGCAGCACTGAAGCTTTCTTT. This translates into CATRGGAGSTEAFF.

The chain employs TRBV28 and TRBJ1-2; D not certain. Trimming pared 3 bases from V and 8 bases from J, leaving 10 bases between. This CDR3 has 12 amino acids. In germline, CDR1 is MDHEN, CDR2 SYDVKM. The CDR3 bases are TGTGCCAGCAGTTTCGGTGGGAGGGGCTACACCTTC. It specifies CASSFGGRGYTF.

The chain combines TRBV2 with TRBJ1-4; TRBD1 agrees at 7 bases. Looked up from germline, CDR1 is SNHLY and CDR2 is FYNNEI. This CDR3 comprises 13 residues. J gave up 8 bases and V 8 bases, and 8 bases lay outside the gene matches. CDR3 coding DNA: TGTGCCAGCTTCCGGGACAGCAAGGAAAAACTGTTTTTT. Its protein product is CASFRDSKEKLFF.

This chain uses TRBV14 with TRBJ1-1; 7 nucleotides line up with TRBD1. The CDR3 spans 14 residues. V was pared by 3 bases and J by 4 bases, with 5 bases of the junction left unmatched. The V gene's germline CDR1 is SGHDN and CDR2 FVKESK. The CDR3 DNA follows: TGTGCCAGCAGCCAGCATCAGGGGGGCACTGAAGCTTTCTTT. Encoded protein: CASSQHQGGTEAFF.

Only a few counts were recorded for this clone. The chain combines TRBV5-6 with TRBJ2-3, with D hard to call. V lost 4 bases to trimming and J lost 4 bases, with 4 bases between them. In germline, CDR1 is SGHDT, CDR2 YYEEEE. This CDR3 is 11 amino acids long. The CDR3 is CASSVADTQYF. In nucleotides, the CDR3 is TGTGCCAGCAGCGTCGCAGATACGCAGTATTTT.

This chain links TRBV30 with TRBJ1-3; 7 bases map to TRBD1. Unmatched junction bases numbered 8, after V lost 5 bases and J lost 4 bases. The CDR3 loop spans 14 amino acids. Germline assignment: CDR1 GTSNPN and CDR2 SVGIG (reference sequence). The CDR3 protein is CAWDKRGGGNTIYF. Written as DNA, the CDR3 is TGTGCCTGGGACAAACGAGGGGGCGGAAACACCATATATTTT.

The rearrangement uses TRBV9 and TRBJ1-2; TRBD1 aligns across 9 bases. Per germline, CDR1 SGDLS and CDR2 YYNGEE. This CDR3 contains 15 residues. The ends lost 0 bases at V and 4 bases at J; junction bases unmatched: 4. The CDR3 spells CASSVGGQGSYGYTF. The CDR3 DNA reads TGTGCCAGCAGCGTAGGGGGACAGGGAAGCTATGGCTACACCTTC.

The chain combines TRBV2 with TRBJ2-5; TRBD2 might be the D (5 bases). CDR3 length: 13 amino acids. The V gene's germline CDR1 is SNHLY and CDR2 FYNNEI. V was pared by 7 bases and J by 5 bases, with 14 bases between. The CDR3 coding sequence is TGTGCCAGCAAGGAGGAAAACGGGGAGACCCAGTACTTC. This gives the protein CASKEENGETQYF.

This chain joins TRBV2 and TRBJ1-6, with 8 bases lining up with TRBD1. The CDR3 is 15 residues long. Germline V lookup: CDR1 SNHLY, CDR2 FYNNEI. The V gene end was trimmed by 2 bases and the J gene end by 9 bases; junction bases not matched to a gene: 6. The CDR3 DNA reads as TGTGCCAGCAGTGAATATGGACAGGGAAGTTCACCCCTCCACTTT. Protein: CASSEYGQGSSPLHF.

This clone was seen only a few times. The rearrangement links TRBV27 to TRBJ2-3; 8 nucleotides line up with TRBD2. CDR1 and CDR2 from the germline V gene are MNHEY and SMNVEV (reference sequence). This CDR3 is built from 17 residues. Losses at the gene ends were 7 bases for V and 3 bases for J; bases not matched to a gene: 15. The DNA for the CDR3 is TGTGCCAGCACCCGGGGGGGGGCTCCTATCAAGACAGATACGCAGTATTTT. Translated: CASTRGGAPIKTDTQYF.

J is TRBJ1-5 and V is TRBV7-9; 9 nucleotides agree with TRBD1. Germline loops: CDR1 SEHNR, CDR2 FQNEAQ (reference sequence). The CDR3 length is 16 residues. V trimming: 4 bases; J trimming: 2 bases; junction bases outside the gene matches: 6. In nucleotides, the CDR3 is TGTGCCAGCAGCTCCTCGGACAGGGGCGGCAATCAGCCCCAGCATTTT. The encoded protein is CASSSSDRGGNQPQHF.

The chain has TRBV6-5 and TRBJ1-1; the match to TRBD1 covers 9 bases. J lost 2 bases, V lost 5 bases, and 3 bases had no gene match. The CDR3 runs 14 residues. Germline V lookup: CDR1 MNHEY, CDR2 SVGAGI. This CDR3 is CASSPQGANTEAFF. The CDR3 bases are TGTGCCAGCAGTCCACAGGGGGCCAACACTGAAGCTTTCTTT.

This clone was observed a single time. V is TRBV3-1 (or the pseudogene TRBV3-2) and J is TRBJ1-2, with D maybe TRBD1 (6 bases). CDR3 length: 13 amino acids. Germline V CDR1 and CDR2: LGHDT, YNNKEL (reference sequence). The V end lost 4 bases, the J end lost 5 bases, and 11 bases lay between the germline ends. Here the CDR3 reads CASSPQGGYGYTF. The CDR3 nucleotides read TGTGCCAGCAGCCCACAGGGCGGGTATGGCTACACCTTC.

The rearrangement links TRBV10-3 to TRBJ1-6; 8 bases agree with TRBD1. Per the germline V gene, CDR1 is ENHRY and CDR2 is SYGVKD. The CDR3 covers 15 residues. Unmatched junction bases numbered 2, after V lost 2 bases and J lost 5 bases. In nucleotides, the CDR3 is TGTGCCATCAGTGAGCTGGACAGGGATAATTCACCCCTCCACTTT. Translating it yields CAISELDRDNSPLHF.

The chain carries TRBV30 and TRBJ1-5; D remains ambiguous. V was trimmed by 1 base and J by 7 bases, leaving 11 bases between them. The CDR3 loop spans 13 amino acids. In germline, CDR1 is GTSNPN, CDR2 SVGIG (reference sequence). The chain's CDR3 is CAWSGQEGQPQHF. The DNA of the CDR3 is TGTGCCTGGAGTGGTCAAGAGGGACAGCCCCAGCATTTT.